This T cell receptor (beta chain) was observed in a study of T cell clonotyping in hematopoietic cell transplantation. Whole-study results and caveats: CD4 and CD8 repertoire contributions could not be separated without sorting. Higher Inverse Simpson Index values in graft donor and pretransplant recipient predicted broader posttransplant TCR diversity.

The germline CDR1 and CDR2 sequences are SGHRS and YFSETQ. The CDR3 covers 17 residues. The germline V and J ends were trimmed by 0 bases and 0 bases, with 10 bases remaining between them. This clone has only a few counts. Its antigen is still unknown. TCRdb's table, derived via immunoSEQ multiplex PCR, lists solely in-frame clones and lacks some. The data show about 4,000 clones, 70% to 80% seen once. The sample consisted of peripheral blood mononuclear cells, taken at the time of graft-versus-host disease after allogeneic stem cell transplant. The TCR originated in a female patient between 50 and 60 years old who had an allogeneic stem cell transplant from an unrelated donor, so the T cells may come from the graft donor. Some clones in this sample may be carry-over from other donors' samples. The rearrangement uses TRBV5-1 and TRBJ2-6; TRBD2 might be the D (5 bases). In DNA form, the CDR3 reads TGCGCCAGCAGCTTGGACGCGGCGGGCTCTGGGGCCAACGTCCTGACTTTC. The encoded protein is CASSLDAAGSGANVLTF. Variable domain in full (rest from reference TRBV5-1 and TRBJ2-6): KAGVTQTPRYLIKTRGQQVTLSCSPISGHRSVSWYQQTPGQGLQFLFEYFSETQRNKGNFPGRFSGRQFSNSRSEMNVSTLELGDSALYLCASSLDAAGSGANVLTFGAGSRLTVL.